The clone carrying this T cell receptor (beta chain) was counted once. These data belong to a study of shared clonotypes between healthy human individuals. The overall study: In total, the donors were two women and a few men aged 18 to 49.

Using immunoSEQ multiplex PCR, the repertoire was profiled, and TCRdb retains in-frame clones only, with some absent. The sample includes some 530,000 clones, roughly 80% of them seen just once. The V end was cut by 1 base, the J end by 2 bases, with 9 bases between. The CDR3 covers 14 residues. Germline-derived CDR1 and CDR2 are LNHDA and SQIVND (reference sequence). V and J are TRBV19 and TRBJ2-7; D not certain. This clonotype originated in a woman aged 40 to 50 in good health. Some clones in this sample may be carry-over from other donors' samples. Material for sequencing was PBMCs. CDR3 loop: CASSIAVSAYEQYF. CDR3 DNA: TGTGCCAGTAGTATAGCAGTTTCAGCCTACGAGCAGTACTTC.